The entry below describes one T cell receptor beta chain. Its specificity is unknown. The data were obtained in a study of CD8+CD57+ T cells in acquired aplastic anemia. Study-level information: DNA recovered from sorted CD4+ and CD8+ cells had a mean of 3.2 ug. Healthy donor sequencing depth: 10 million to 10.8 million CD4+, roughly 11 million CD8+ reads. Study-wide results and limits: No significant patient-versus-control difference appeared in CD8+ Simpson's diversity. Comparison of patients with controls identified 25 to 35 shared CD8+ CDR3 sequences.

TCR beta VDJ and CDR3 profiling used genomic DNA as template. TCRdb redid the calling of the reads with MiXCR, one entry per CDR3 protein. The repertoire holds around 180,000 distinct CDR3 sequences, 60% to 70% seen once, with roughly 42% in the top ten. This CDR3 spans 15 amino acids. Germline values: CDR1 LNHDA, CDR2 SQIVND (reference sequence). Germline trimming cut 7 bases from V and 6 bases from J; bases unmatched to any gene: 9. The sample consisted of sorted CD4+, CD8+, or CD8+CD57+ T cells (not recorded which) from PBMCs. The TCR comes from a human donor in good health. The chain carries TRBV19 and TRBJ1-5; 10 nucleotides agree with TRBD1. The CDR3, as DNA: TGTGCCAGTACCCCCGACAGGGGGCCGAGTCAGCCCCAGCATTTT. Protein product: CASTPDRGPSQPQHF.